The present T cell receptor beta chain was sequenced within a study of response to subunit inactivated influenza vaccine. The study, taken as a whole, reports: Each seasonal influenza vaccination, the authors suggested, recruits few new T cells.

This clonotype was picked up a small number of times. Its antigen is currently unknown. Germline V gene lookup returns CDR1 ENHRY and CDR2 SYGVKD. The CDR3 sequence is 12 residues long. V was pared by 3 bases and J by 1 base, with 4 bases between. TCRdb reprocessed the RT-PCR reads via MiXCR and lists one record per CDR3 protein. The profile shows roughly 700,000 distinct CDR3 sequences, approximately 13% of them singletons. Specimen: PBMCs from blood, collected 14 to 15 days before vaccination. The TCR comes from a man aged 50-59 years who received an inactivated influenza vaccine. This chain joins TRBV10-3 and TRBJ2-7; D remains ambiguous. The CDR3 coding sequence is TGTGCCATCAGTGACATTTCCTACGAGCAGTACTTC. Its translation is CAISDISYEQYF.